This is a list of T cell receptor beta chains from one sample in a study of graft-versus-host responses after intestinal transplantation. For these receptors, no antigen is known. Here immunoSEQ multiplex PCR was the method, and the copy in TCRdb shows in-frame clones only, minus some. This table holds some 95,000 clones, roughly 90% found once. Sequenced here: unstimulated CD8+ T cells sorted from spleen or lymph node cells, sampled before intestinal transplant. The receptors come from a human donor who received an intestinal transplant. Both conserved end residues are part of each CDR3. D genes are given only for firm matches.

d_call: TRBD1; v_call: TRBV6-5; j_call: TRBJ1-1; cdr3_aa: CASRGGQGGTEAFF
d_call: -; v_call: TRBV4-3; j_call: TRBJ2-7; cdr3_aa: CASSQGIASFPYEQYF
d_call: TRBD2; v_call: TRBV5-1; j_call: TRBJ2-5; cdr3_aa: CASPSWEGGLKTQYF
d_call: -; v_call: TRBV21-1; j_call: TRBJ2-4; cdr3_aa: CASSKDSLAGGELAKNIQYF
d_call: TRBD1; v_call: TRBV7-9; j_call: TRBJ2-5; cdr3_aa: CASSPSGTAQYF
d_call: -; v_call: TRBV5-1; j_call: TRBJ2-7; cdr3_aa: CASSLGQGSSYEQYF
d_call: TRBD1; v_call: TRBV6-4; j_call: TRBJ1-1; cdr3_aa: CASSEGQGTEAFF
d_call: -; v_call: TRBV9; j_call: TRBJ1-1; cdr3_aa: CASSVEERFTEAFF
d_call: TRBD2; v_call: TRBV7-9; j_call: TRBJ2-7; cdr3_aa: CASSWGGSSYEQYF
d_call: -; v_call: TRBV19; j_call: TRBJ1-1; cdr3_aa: CASSTTANTEAFF
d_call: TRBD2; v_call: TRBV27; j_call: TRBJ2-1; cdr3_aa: CASSLGLAGYNEQFF
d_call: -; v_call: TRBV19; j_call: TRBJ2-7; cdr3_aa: CASSPGPGAYEQYF
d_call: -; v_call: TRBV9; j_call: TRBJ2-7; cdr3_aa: CASSVAAGAAYEQYF
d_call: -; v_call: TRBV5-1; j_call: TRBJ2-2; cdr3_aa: CASSLAETRDTGELFF
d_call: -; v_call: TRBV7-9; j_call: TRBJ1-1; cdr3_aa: CASSYSGNPEAFF
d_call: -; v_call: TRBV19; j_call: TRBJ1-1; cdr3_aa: CASSIQGAGTEAFF
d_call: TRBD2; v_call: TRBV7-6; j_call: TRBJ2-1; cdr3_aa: CASSLDRLAGNNEQFF
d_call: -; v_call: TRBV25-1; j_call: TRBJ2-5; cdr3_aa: CASSETGWKETQYF
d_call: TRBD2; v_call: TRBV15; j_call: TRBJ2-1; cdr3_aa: CATSRVKTSGNEQFF
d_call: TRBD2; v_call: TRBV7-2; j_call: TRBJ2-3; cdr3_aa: CASSSLAGGWDTQYF